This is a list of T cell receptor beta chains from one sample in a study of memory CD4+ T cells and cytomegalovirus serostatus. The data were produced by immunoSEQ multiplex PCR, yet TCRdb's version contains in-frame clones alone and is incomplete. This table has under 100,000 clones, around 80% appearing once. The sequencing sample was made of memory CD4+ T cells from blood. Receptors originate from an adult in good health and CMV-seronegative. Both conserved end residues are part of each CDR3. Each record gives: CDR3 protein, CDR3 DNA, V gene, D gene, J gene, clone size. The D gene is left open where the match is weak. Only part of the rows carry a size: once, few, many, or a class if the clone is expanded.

CASSLKGENIQYF | TGTGCCAGCAGCTTAAAGGGAGAGAACATTCAGTACTTC | TRBV7-2 | NA | TRBJ2-4 | NA
CASQWQDRAGELFF | TGTGCCAGCCAATGGCAGGATAGGGCCGGGGAGCTGTTTTTT | TRBV9 | NA | TRBJ2-2 | NA
CASSPPSRSRGVQETQYF | TGTGCCAGCAGCCCCCCTTCTCGGTCGCGGGGGGTCCAAGAGACCCAGTACTTC | TRBV7-9 | TRBD2 | TRBJ2-5 | NA
CASSLNPGQGNTEAFF | TGTGCCAGCAGCTTAAACCCGGGACAGGGGAACACTGAAGCTTTCTTT | TRBV7-3 | TRBD1 | TRBJ1-1 | NA
CATSRGPGGEDTQYF | TGTGCCACCAGCAGGGGGCCGGGAGGTGAAGATACGCAGTATTTT | TRBV15 | TRBD2 | TRBJ2-3 | NA
CASSEMWGGSEKLFF | TGTGCCAGCAGTGAAATGTGGGGAGGGTCTGAAAAACTGTTTTTT | TRBV6-1 | NA | TRBJ1-4 | NA
CSVEEGAGVETQYF | TGCAGCGTTGAAGAAGGCGCGGGGGTCGAGACCCAGTACTTC | TRBV29-1 | TRBD2 | TRBJ2-5 | NA
CASSNVAGAGTDTQYF | TGTGCCAGCAGTAACGTAGCGGGGGCGGGCACAGATACGCAGTATTTT | TRBV27 | TRBD2 | TRBJ2-3 | NA
CASSESGDLKETQYF | TGCGCCAGCAGTGAGTCTGGGGACTTAAAGGAGACCCAGTACTTC | TRBV10-1 | NA | TRBJ2-5 | NA
CASSLDTGELFF | TGTGCCAGCAGCTTGGACACCGGGGAGCTGTTTTTT | TRBV5-5 | NA | TRBJ2-2 | NA
CAISPTTQGASEQYF | TGTGCCATCAGTCCAACCACGCAGGGGGCGAGTGAGCAGTACTTC | TRBV10-3 | TRBD1 | TRBJ2-7 | NA
CASSSGQVSYNEQFF | TGTGCCAGTAGTAGCGGACAGGTCTCCTACAATGAGCAGTTCTTC | TRBV19 | TRBD1 | TRBJ2-1 | NA
CASSPGTGSEKLFF | TGCGCCAGCAGCCCCGGGACAGGGAGCGAAAAACTGTTTTTT | TRBV4-1 | TRBD1 | TRBJ1-4 | NA
CASSAIGGQGGSPLHF | TGTGCCAGCAGCGCTATAGGGGGACAGGGGGGTTCACCCCTCCACTTT | TRBV7-8 | TRBD1 | TRBJ1-6 | NA
CATSRDPGGSSGNTIYF | TGTGCCACCAGCAGAGATCCGGGCGGTTCCTCTGGAAACACCATATATTTT | TRBV15 | NA | TRBJ1-3 | NA
CASSQDRPDTQYF | TGCGCCAGCAGCCAAGATCGGCCAGATACGCAGTATTTT | TRBV4-3 | NA | TRBJ2-3 | NA
CASSGDRAHGYTF | TGTGCCAGCAGCGGGGACAGGGCACATGGCTACACCTTC | TRBV5-4 | TRBD1 | TRBJ1-2 | NA
CATTTGVGNTIYF | TGTGCCACTACAACAGGAGTTGGAAACACCATATATTTT | TRBV6-6 | NA | TRBJ1-3 | NA
CASSTTEGTSFF | TGTGCCAGCAGCACTACAGAGGGGACGTCGTTCTTC | TRBV7-9 | NA | TRBJ2-1 | once
CASSGTGSQPQHF | TGTGCCAGCAGTGGAACAGGGAGTCAGCCCCAGCATTTT | TRBV6-1 | NA | TRBJ1-5 | NA
CASSPSAQGSRYEQYF | TGTGCCAGCAGCCCCTCGGCACAGGGGTCTAGATACGAGCAGTACTTC | TRBV5-5 | TRBD1 | TRBJ2-7 | NA
CASSLEAGRGYTF | TGTGCCAGCAGCTTAGAGGCAGGTCGAGGCTACACCTTC | TRBV7-9 | NA | TRBJ1-2 | NA
CASSFRQGNTGELFF | TGTGCCAGCAGCTTTAGGCAGGGGAACACCGGGGAGCTGTTTTTT | TRBV7-2 | NA | TRBJ2-2 | NA
CASSLHVADGYTF | TGTGCCAGCAGTTTACACGTGGCCGATGGCTACACCTTC | TRBV28 | NA | TRBJ1-2 | few
CASSFGSLGYQPQHF | TGTGCCAGCAGCTTCGGGTCTCTGGGGTATCAGCCCCAGCATTTT | TRBV11-3 | NA | TRBJ1-5 | NA
CASSEDSWTSQFF | TGTGCCAGCAGTGAAGACTCATGGACTAGCCAGTTCTTC | TRBV2 | TRBD2 | TRBJ2-1 | NA
CASGLEGRWYGYTF | TGTGCCAGCGGATTAGAGGGTCGTTGGTATGGCTACACCTTC | TRBV28 | NA | TRBJ1-2 | NA
CASSLDWAGNGNTIYF | TGTGCCAGCAGCTTAGATTGGGCAGGGAACGGAAACACCATATATTTT | TRBV11-2 | NA | TRBJ1-3 | NA
CASSLGPLTEAFF | TGCGCCAGCAGCTTGGGGCCCCTCACTGAAGCTTTCTTT | TRBV5-1 | NA | TRBJ1-1 | few
CAWSDGGTDTQYF | TGTGCCTGGAGTGACGGGGGCACAGATACGCAGTATTTT | TRBV30 | NA | TRBJ2-3 | NA
CAISVEGGEVAFF | TGTGCCATCAGTGTTGAAGGGGGCGAGGTGGCTTTCTTT | TRBV10-3 | TRBD1 | TRBJ1-1 | few
CASRYTGAVDEQYF | TGTGCCAGCAGGTACACAGGGGCGGTCGACGAGCAGTACTTC | TRBV28 | TRBD1 | TRBJ2-7 | NA
CASSLDRNTEAFF | TGCGCCAGCAGCTTGGACAGGAACACTGAAGCTTTCTTT | TRBV5-1 | NA | TRBJ1-1 | NA
CASSIFQETQYF | TGTGCCAGCAGCATCTTCCAAGAGACCCAGTACTTC | TRBV5-4 | NA | TRBJ2-5 | NA
CASRVGQGVRQYF | TGTGCCAGCAGGGTGGGACAGGGAGTACGGCAGTACTTC | TRBV28 | TRBD1 | TRBJ2-7 | few
CASSFSQGGKNTEAFF | TGTGCCAGCTCCTTCTCACAGGGGGGAAAGAACACTGAAGCTTTCTTT | TRBV28 | TRBD1 | TRBJ1-1 | NA
CASSLPPGSSNQPQHF | TGTGCCAGCAGTCTACCGCCGGGAAGTAGCAATCAGCCCCAGCATTTT | TRBV28 | NA | TRBJ1-5 | few